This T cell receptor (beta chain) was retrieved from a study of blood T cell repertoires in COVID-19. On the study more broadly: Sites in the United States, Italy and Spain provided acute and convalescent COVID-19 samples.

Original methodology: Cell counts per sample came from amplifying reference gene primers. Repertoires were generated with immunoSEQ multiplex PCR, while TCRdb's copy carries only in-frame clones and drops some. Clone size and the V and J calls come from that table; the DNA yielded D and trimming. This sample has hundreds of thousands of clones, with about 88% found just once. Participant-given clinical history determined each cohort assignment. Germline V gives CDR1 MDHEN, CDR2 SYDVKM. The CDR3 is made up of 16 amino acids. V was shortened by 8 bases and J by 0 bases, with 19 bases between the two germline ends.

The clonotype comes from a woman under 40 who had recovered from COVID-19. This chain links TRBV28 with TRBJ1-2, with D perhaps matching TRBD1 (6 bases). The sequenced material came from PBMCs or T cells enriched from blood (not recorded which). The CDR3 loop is CASGGDTPLANYGYTF. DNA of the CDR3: TGTGCCAGCGGGGGGGACACGCCGCTAGCTAACTATGGCTACACCTTC.